A selection of T cell receptor beta chains follows, all from one sample in a study of identical twins. TCRdb fed the 5' RACE reads into MiXCR, producing one record per CDR3 protein. Of hundreds of thousands of distinct CDR3 sequences listed, 15% to 20% are singletons. This same sample was also part of a study on T cells expressing NK-cell markers.

The sequenced material came from PBMCs. The receptors shown here come from a woman aged 18-35 years in good health. CDR3s include the opening cysteine and the closing phenylalanine or tryptophan. The order of the fields is D gene, J gene, clone size, V gene, CDR3 DNA, CDR3 protein. The D gene is left open where the match is weak. Not every row has a clone size; where given, it reads once, few, many or a size class.

>TRBD2|TRBJ2-7|-|TRBV20-1
TGCAGTGCTAGCGGGACTAGCGACCCTTTAGACGAGCAGTACTTC
CSASGTSDPLDEQYF
>-|TRBJ2-5|-|TRBV6-5
TGTGCCAGCAGTTACTCGGTGGGAGGATGGGAGACCCAGTACTTC
CASSYSVGGWETQYF
>-|TRBJ2-1|-|TRBV7-9
TGTGCCAGCAGCTTCTCACCCCACTACAATGAGCAGTTCTTC
CASSFSPHYNEQFF
>-|TRBJ2-1|-|TRBV7-3
TGTGCCAGCAGCTTACTATATAACAATGAGCAGTTCTTC
CASSLLYNNEQFF
>TRBD2|TRBJ2-1|few|TRBV4-3
TGCGCCAGCAGCCACGGACTAGCGGGGTTAGATGAGCAGTTCTTC
CASSHGLAGLDEQFF
>-|TRBJ1-5|few|TRBV21-1
TGTGCCAGCAGCAGAGGGCGCCGAAATCAGCCCCAGCATTTT
CASSRGRRNQPQHF
>-|TRBJ2-7|few|TRBV7-9
TGTGCCAGCAGCTTAGCCAGAGCAGGGAAGCACGAGCAGTACTTC
CASSLARAGKHEQYF
>TRBD2|TRBJ2-1|-|TRBV3-1
TGTGCCAGCAGCCCGACTAGCGGAGGGAAACGTGAGCAGTTCTTC
CASSPTSGGKREQFF
>-|TRBJ2-1|-|TRBV12-3/TRBV12-4
TGTTCCAGCAGTTCTGACTCCACGAATGAGCAGTTCTTC
CSSSSDSTNEQFF
>-|TRBJ2-7|many|TRBV12-3/TRBV12-4
TGTGCCAGCAGGTCGACAGTGGCCTACGAGCAGTACTTC
CASRSTVAYEQYF
>-|TRBJ2-2|many|TRBV20-1
TGCAGTGCTAGGGACCCCACCGGGGAGCTGTTTTTT
CSARDPTGELFF
>-|TRBJ2-5|-|TRBV10-1
TGCGCCAGCAGTGACTGGCAGATCCAAGAGACCCAGTACTTC
CASSDWQIQETQYF
>TRBD1|TRBJ2-3|many|TRBV12-3/TRBV12-4
TGTGCCAGCAGTCGACAGGGATCAACAGATACGCAGTATTTT
CASSRQGSTDTQYF
>-|TRBJ1-1|many|TRBV12-3/TRBV12-4
TGTGCCAGCAGTAATACAGGGTCCACTGAAGCTTTCTTT
CASSNTGSTEAFF
>TRBD1|TRBJ2-7|few|TRBV7-6
TGTGCCAGCAGCTTAAGGGGGGGGACAGGGATGGGACAGCAGTACTTC
CASSLRGGTGMGQQYF
>-|TRBJ1-2|-|TRBV11-1
TGTGCCAGCAGCTTAGCGTCCTCAGGGTTCGTTCATCGAGGCTACACCTTC
CASSLASSGFVHRGYTF
>-|TRBJ2-7|few|TRBV5-1
TGCGCCAGCAGCCTCGACGTGGGGTTCGAGCAGTACTTC
CASSLDVGFEQYF
>TRBD2|TRBJ2-1|-|TRBV15
TGTGCCACCAGCACCACCCAGACTAGCGATGAGCAGTTCTTC
CATSTTQTSDEQFF
>TRBD1|TRBJ2-7|few|TRBV20-1
TGCAGTGCTAGAGGTGTACAGGGGAATGGGTCCGAGCAGTACTTC
CSARGVQGNGSEQYF
>-|TRBJ2-7|few|TRBV29-1
TGCAGCGTAAGTTACGGAATCTACGAGCAGTACTTC
CSVSYGIYEQYF
>TRBD2|TRBJ2-7|-|TRBV4-3
TGCGCCAGCAGCCAGGGACTAGCGGGAGCCCCACGCTACGAGCAGTACTTC
CASSQGLAGAPRYEQYF
>-|TRBJ2-4|few|TRBV10-1
TGCGCCAATGGAATAGAGGCGGGCTGTAAAAACATTCAGTACTTC
CANGIEAGCKNIQYF
>-|TRBJ2-5|few|TRBV14
TGTGCCAGCAGCCAGCTCGGAATGGGGCGGGAGACCCAGTACTTC
CASSQLGMGRETQYF
>-|TRBJ2-1|-|TRBV9
TGTGCCAGCAGCGTAGAGATGGACAATGAGCAGTTCTTC
CASSVEMDNEQFF